The 10 T cell receptor beta chains presented below share a single source sample, sequenced in a study of T cell repertoires in cytomegalovirus infection (dated by TCRdb to between 2018 and 2020). For these receptors, no antigen is known. The treatment or condition label for this specimen denotes: in vitro stimulation with specific CMV peptide epitopes to enrich CMV-specific T cells. Instrument on record: Illumina HiSeq 1500. TCRdb passed the public sequencing reads through fastp at Q25 and MiXCR, retaining productive beta sequences. Each entry merges the rows of one CDR3 protein and shows their most common DNA and genes. The sample data list roughly 500,000 distinct CDR3 sequences, and about 39% of these were observed just once. The ten largest clones capture around 45% of the sample. The sequences come from cultured PBMCs, collected from culture after CMV antigen stimulation. The source is a human donor in good health (CMV status not recorded). Some clones in this sample may be carry-over from other donors' samples.

A few counts support this clonotype. The chain joins TRBV7-2 to TRBJ2-2, with 7 bases aligning to TRBD1. There are 15 residues in the CDR3. V trimming: 3 bases; J trimming: 3 bases; junction bases outside the gene matches: 4. The germline V gene has CDR1 SGHTA and CDR2 FQGNSA. The CDR3 spells CASSFFTGDTGELFF. The CDR3 region has the DNA TGTGCCAGCAGCTTTTTTACAGGGGACACCGGGGAGCTGTTTTTT.

This clonotype was picked up a small number of times. The CDR3 DNA follows: TGTGCCAGCAGTTCCCCCGGGGCCTATGGCTACACCTTC. This codes for CASSSPGAYGYTF. The rearrangement links TRBV12-3 or TRBV12-4 to TRBJ1-2, with D perhaps matching TRBD1 (5 bases). V dropped 4 bases and J dropped 4 bases, with 10 bases sitting between them. This CDR3 has 13 residues.

The table lists this clonotype with a few counts. This chain uses TRBV10-3 with TRBJ2-1; TRBD2 might be the D (5 bases). Germline-derived CDR1 and CDR2 are ENHRY and SYGVKD. V was pared by 6 bases and J by 7 bases, with 16 bases between. The CDR3 is 14 residues long. Here the CDR3 DNA reads TGTGCCATCAGCTCAGCCTCACTAGGGAATGAGCAGTTCTTC. This gives the protein CAISSASLGNEQFF.

This clonotype occurred once. A read error is possible here, since a much larger clone lies one base away. CDR3 region: CASSLDDNQPQHF. DNA of the CDR3: TGTGCCAGCAGCTTAGACGACAATCAGCCCCAGCATTTT. J is TRBJ1-5 and V is TRBV7-2; D remains unclear. V was trimmed by 1 base and J by 3 bases, leaving 4 bases between them. Germline values: CDR1 SGHTA, CDR2 FQGNSA. The CDR3 spans 13 residues.

The chain has TRBV12-3 or TRBV12-4 and TRBJ1-4; the D gene is possibly TRBD1 (6 bases). The CDR3 totals 15 residues. With 3 bases removed from V and 3 bases from J, the gap between germline ends came to 11 bases. CDR3 protein: CASSFWAGANEKLFF. The CDR3 region has the DNA TGTGCCAGCAGTTTTTGGGCAGGGGCTAATGAAAAACTGTTTTTT.

The chain joins TRBV7-2 to TRBJ1-5; no definite D call. Germline V CDR1 and CDR2: SGHTA, FQGNSA. V was pared by 5 bases and J by 7 bases, with 9 bases between. The CDR3 consists of 12 residues. The CDR3 bases are TGTGCCAGCAGCCCGGACTCCCAGCCCCAGCATTTT. As protein: CASSPDSQPQHF. The entire variable domain, with the rest obtained from reference TRBV7-2 and TRBJ1-5, is as follows: GAGVSQSPSNKVTEKGKDVELRCDPISGHTALYWYRQSLGQGLEFLIYFQGNSAPDKSGLPSDRFSAERTGGSVSTLTIQRTQQEDSAVYLCASSPDSQPQHFGDGTRLSIL.

This clonotype has a handful of counts. The chain couples TRBV12-3 or TRBV12-4 to TRBJ2-3, with 8 bases lining up with TRBD1. The CDR3 totals 15 residues. V gave up 3 bases and J gave up 2 bases; unmatched junction bases: 4. The CDR3 reads CASSLGQDLTDTQYF. As DNA, the CDR3 is TGTGCCAGCAGTTTGGGACAGGACCTCACAGATACGCAGTATTTT.

The chain employs TRBV7-6 and TRBJ2-2; D gene unclear. Germline V CDR1 and CDR2: SGHVS, FNYEAQ. Between the trimmed V and J ends, which lost 1 base and 11 bases, there was a span of 11 bases. This CDR3 contains 13 residues. Written as DNA, the CDR3 is TGTGCCAGCAGCTTAGTTGTGGGGAAAGAGCTGTTTTTT. Protein: CASSLVVGKELFF.

This clonotype was counted between two and nine times. This sequence joins TRBV7-2 and TRBJ1-1; D is unclear. This CDR3 contains 13 residues. Per the germline V gene, CDR1 is SGHTA and CDR2 is FQGNSA. The germline V and J ends were trimmed by 4 bases and 1 base, with 7 bases remaining between them. This CDR3 is CASSSSENTEAFF. The CDR3 nucleotides are TGTGCCAGCAGCTCTTCAGAGAACACTGAAGCTTTCTTT.

The genes are TRBV7-6 and TRBJ2-1; 13 nucleotides line up with TRBD2. The germline gives CDR1 SGHVS, CDR2 FNYEAQ. This CDR3 contains 16 residues. The V gene end was trimmed by 5 bases and the J gene end by 10 bases; junction bases not matched to a gene: 11. Written as DNA, the CDR3 is TGTGCCAGCAGCCTCTTTCTCGGGACTAGCGGGAAAGAGCAGTTCTTC. Its translation: CASSLFLGTSGKEQFF.